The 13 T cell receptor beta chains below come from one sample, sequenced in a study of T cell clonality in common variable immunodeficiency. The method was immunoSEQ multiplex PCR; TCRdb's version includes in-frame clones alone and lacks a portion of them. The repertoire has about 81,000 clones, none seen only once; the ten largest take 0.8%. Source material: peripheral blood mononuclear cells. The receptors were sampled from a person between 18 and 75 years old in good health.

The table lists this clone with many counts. This CDR3 reads CSASRSTSGLLSYEQYF. The sequenced CDR3 bases are TGCAGTGCTAGCCGGTCGACTAGCGGCCTTCTCTCCTACGAG. The V gene is TRBV20-1, the J gene TRBJ2-7; 9 nucleotides match TRBD2. Coverage ceases 3 residues before the CDR3 finishes, and the germline J gene fills in the end. J lost 0 bases, V lost 3 bases, and 12 bases had no gene match. CDR1 and CDR2 (germline): DFQATT, SNEGSKA (reference sequence). This CDR3 region has 17 residues.

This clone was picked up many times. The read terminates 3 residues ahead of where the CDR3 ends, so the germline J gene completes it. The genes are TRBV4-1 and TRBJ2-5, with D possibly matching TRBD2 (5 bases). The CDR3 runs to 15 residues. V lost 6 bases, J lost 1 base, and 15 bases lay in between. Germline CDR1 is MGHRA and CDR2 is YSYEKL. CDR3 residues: CASSSSGDTQETQYF. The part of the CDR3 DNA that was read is TGCGCCAGCAGTTCAAGCGGAGATACCCAAGAGACC.

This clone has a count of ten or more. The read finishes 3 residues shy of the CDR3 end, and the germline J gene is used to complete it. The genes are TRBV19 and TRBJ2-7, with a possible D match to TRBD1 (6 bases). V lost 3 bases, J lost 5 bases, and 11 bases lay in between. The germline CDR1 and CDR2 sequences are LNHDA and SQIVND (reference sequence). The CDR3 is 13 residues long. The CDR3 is CASSITGWDEQYF. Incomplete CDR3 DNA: TGTGCCAGTAGTATCACAGGGTGGGACGAG.

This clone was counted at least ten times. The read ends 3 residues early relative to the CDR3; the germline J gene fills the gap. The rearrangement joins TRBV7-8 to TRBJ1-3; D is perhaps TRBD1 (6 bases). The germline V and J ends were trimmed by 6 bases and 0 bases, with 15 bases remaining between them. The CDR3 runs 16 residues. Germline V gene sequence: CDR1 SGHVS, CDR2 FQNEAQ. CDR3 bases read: TGTGCCAGCAGTCACCGCACAGGGTTCTCTGGAAACACC. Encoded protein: CASSHRTGFSGNT. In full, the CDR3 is CASSHRTGFSGNTIYF.

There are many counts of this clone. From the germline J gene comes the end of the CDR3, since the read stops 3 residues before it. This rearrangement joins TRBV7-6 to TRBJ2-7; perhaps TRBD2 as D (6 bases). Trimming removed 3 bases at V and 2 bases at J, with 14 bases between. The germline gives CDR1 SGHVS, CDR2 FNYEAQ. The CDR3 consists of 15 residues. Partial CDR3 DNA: TGTGCCAGCAGCTTCAGGGAGGCAAGAGCCTACGAG. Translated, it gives CASSFREARAYE. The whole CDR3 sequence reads CASSFREARAYEQYF. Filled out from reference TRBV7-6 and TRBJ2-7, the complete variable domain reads GAGVSQSPRYKVTKRGQDVALRCDPISGHVSLYWYRQALGQGPEFLTYFNYEAQQDKSGLPNDRFSAERPEGSISTLTIQRTEQRDSAMYRCASSFREARAYEQYFGPGTRLTVT.

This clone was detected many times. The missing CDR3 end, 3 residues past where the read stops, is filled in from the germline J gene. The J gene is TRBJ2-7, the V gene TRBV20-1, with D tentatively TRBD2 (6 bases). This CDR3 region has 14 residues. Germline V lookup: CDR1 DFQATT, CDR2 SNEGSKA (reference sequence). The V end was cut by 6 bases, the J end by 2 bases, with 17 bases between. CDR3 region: CSAALGTGTYEQYF. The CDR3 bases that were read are TGCAGTGCGGCCTTAGGGACTGGGACCTACGAG.

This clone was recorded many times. CDR3 amino acids: CASSPQLNGELFF. CDR3 DNA (partial): TGTGCCAGTAGTCCCCAGTTAAACGGGGAG. This sequence joins TRBV19 and TRBJ2-2; D remains unclear. The read halts 3 residues ahead of the CDR3 end, with the missing end drawn from the germline J gene. V was cut by 5 bases and J by 7 bases, with 11 bases left in between. Germline V lookup: CDR1 LNHDA, CDR2 SQIVND (reference sequence). The CDR3 is 13 residues long.

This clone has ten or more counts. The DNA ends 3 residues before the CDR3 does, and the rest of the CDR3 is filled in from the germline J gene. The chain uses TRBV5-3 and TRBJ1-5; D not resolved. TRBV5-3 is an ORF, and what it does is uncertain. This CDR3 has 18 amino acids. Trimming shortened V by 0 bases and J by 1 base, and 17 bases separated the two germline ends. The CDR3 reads CARSLDPPRPWSNQPQHF. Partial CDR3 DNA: TGTGCCAGAAGCTTGGACCCCCCAAGGCCTTGGAGCAATCAGCCC.

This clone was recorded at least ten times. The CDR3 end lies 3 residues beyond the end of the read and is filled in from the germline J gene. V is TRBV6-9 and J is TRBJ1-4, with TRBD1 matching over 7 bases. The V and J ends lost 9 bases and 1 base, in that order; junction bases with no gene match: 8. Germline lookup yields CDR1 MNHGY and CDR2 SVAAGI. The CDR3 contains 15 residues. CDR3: CASLRGPETNEKLFF. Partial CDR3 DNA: TGTGCCAGTCTTAGGGGGCCGGAAACTAATGAAAAA.

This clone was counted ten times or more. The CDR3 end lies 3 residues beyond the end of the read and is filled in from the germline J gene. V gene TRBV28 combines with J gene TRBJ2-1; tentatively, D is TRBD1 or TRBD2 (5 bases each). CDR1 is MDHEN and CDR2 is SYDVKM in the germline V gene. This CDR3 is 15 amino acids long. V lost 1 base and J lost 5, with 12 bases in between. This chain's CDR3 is CASSLSEGIHNEQFF. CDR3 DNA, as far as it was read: TGTGCCAGCAGTTTATCCGAGGGGATCCACAATGAG.

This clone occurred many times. The CDR3 sequence: CSARDVRGTYNSPLHF. The covered CDR3 bases are TGCAGTGCTAGAGATGTAAGGGGAACCTATAATTCACCC. The chain has TRBV20-1 and TRBJ1-6; D might be TRBD1 (5 bases). The read is 3 residues too short to cover the CDR3 end, so that end is filled in from the germline J gene. Per germline, CDR1 DFQATT and CDR2 SNEGSKA (reference sequence). V was pared by 0 bases and J by 2 bases, with 11 bases between. The CDR3 runs to 16 residues.

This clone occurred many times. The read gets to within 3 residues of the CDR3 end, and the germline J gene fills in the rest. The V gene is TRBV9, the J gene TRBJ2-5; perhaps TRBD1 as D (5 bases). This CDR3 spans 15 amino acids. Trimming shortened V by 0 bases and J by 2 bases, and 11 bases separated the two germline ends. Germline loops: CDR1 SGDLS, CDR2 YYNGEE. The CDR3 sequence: CASSVGTLRQETQYF. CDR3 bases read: TGTGCCAGCAGCGTAGGGACACTACGACAAGAGACC. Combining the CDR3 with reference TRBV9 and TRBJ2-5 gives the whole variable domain DSGVTQTPKHLITATGQRVTLRCSPRSGDLSVYWYQQSLDQGLQFLIQYYNGEERAKGNILERFSAQQFPDLHSELNLSSLELGDSALYFCASSVGTLRQETQYFGPGTRLLVL.

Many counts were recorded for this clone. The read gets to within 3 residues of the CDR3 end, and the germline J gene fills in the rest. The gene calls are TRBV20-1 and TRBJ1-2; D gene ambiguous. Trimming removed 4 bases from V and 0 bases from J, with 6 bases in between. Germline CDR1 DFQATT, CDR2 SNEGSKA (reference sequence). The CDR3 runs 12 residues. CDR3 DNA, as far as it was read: TGCAGTGCTACAGGAGCTAACTATGGC. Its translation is CSATGANYG. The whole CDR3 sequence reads CSATGANYGYTF.